This T cell receptor (beta chain) was captured by sequencing in a study of CD8 T cells in ankylosing spondylitis. General study results and limits: Disease-associated clonotypes exhibited CD8+ identity and were relatively infrequent in peripheral blood. Matched synovial fluid from ankylosing spondylitis patients was reported to be enriched for disease-linked clones. A TCR beta motif made of several highly homologous variants seemed typical of ankylosing spondylitis blood. There were earlier reports of some motif variants in reactive arthritis synovial fluid and blood.

The germline V gene has CDR1 SEHNR and CDR2 FQNEAQ (reference sequence). The CDR3 is 14 residues long. The V and J ends lost 7 bases and 8 bases respectively, with 18 bases between them. Worth noting for this clonotype: The target antigen is unknown.

Quantitative 5'-RACE with molecular barcodes was used to make the TCR beta libraries. Using its own MiXCR run on the 5' RACE reads, TCRdb lists one record per CDR3 protein. The repertoire holds 100,000 to 150,000 distinct CDR3 sequences, with roughly a sixth as singletons. This receptor was obtained from a male donor with ankylosing spondylitis. Sequenced input: blood, either unsorted or a sorted T cell fraction (not recorded which). This chain uses TRBV7-9 with TRBJ2-1; the D gene is possibly TRBD1 (6 bases). CDR3 in DNA: TGTGCCAGCATCCTGGGGACATCCGGGTATGAGCAGTTCTTC. Translation gives CASILGTSGYEQFF.